Presented here are 23 T cell receptor beta chains from one specimen sequenced in a study of graft-versus-host responses after intestinal transplantation. For these receptors, no antigen is known. TCRdb keeps only in-frame clones here, not all; method: immunoSEQ multiplex PCR. The top ten hold over 0.75% of the sample, which has approximately 94,000 clones, roughly nine tenths seen once. The sample here was unstimulated CD4+ T cells sorted from spleen or lymph node cells, taken before transplant. These receptors all stem from a human donor who was the organ donor for an intestinal transplant.

This clone has a single count. This chain links TRBV27 with TRBJ2-7; D gene unclear. Germline-derived CDR1 and CDR2 are MNHEY and SMNVEV (reference sequence). This CDR3 has 16 residues. V was trimmed by 5 bases and J by 0 bases, leaving 17 bases between them. Here the CDR3 DNA reads TGTGCCAGCAGTATGATCCACAGCATTCTCTCCTACGAGCAGTACTTC. This sequence encodes CASSMIHSILSYEQYF.

V and J are TRBV10-3 and TRBJ1-4, with D possibly being TRBD1 (6 bases). Germline V gene data show CDR1 as ENHRY and CDR2 as SYGVKD. The V and J ends lost 6 bases and 4 bases respectively, with 9 bases between them. The CDR3 covers 13 residues. The CDR3 nucleotides read TGTGCCATCAGCGGGGGCCTTAATGAAAAACTGTTTTTT. It specifies CAISGGLNEKLFF.

This chain connects TRBV7-2 to TRBJ1-1; the D is unclear. Trimming stripped 6 bases from V and 2 bases from J, with 10 bases between. From germline, CDR1 is SGHTA and CDR2 FQGNSA. The CDR3 sequence is 13 residues long. In DNA form, the CDR3 reads TGTGCCAGCAGGGCCAGATATAACACTGAAGCTTTCTTT. Translation gives CASRARYNTEAFF.

The gene calls are TRBV6-1 and TRBJ1-2; 9 positions match TRBD1. V shed 3 bases and J 4 bases; nucleotides not matched to a gene: 9. This CDR3 has 16 residues. Looked up from germline, CDR1 is MNHNS and CDR2 is SASEGT. CDR3 region: CASSDGGGQGLYGYTF. The CDR3 bases are TGTGCCAGCAGTGATGGTGGGGGACAGGGCCTCTATGGCTACACCTTC.

The J gene is TRBJ2-7, the V gene TRBV30; tentative D call: TRBD1 (5 bases). The CDR3 loop spans 12 amino acids. V was shortened by 0 bases and J by 6 bases, with 9 bases between the two germline ends. The V gene's germline CDR1 is GTSNPN and CDR2 SVGIG (reference sequence). As DNA, the CDR3 is TGTGCCTGGAGTGTACCAAGGGGCGAGCAGTACTTC. Its translation: CAWSVPRGEQYF.

The chain has TRBV7-9 and TRBJ1-1; D gene uncertain. Germline values: CDR1 SEHNR, CDR2 FQNEAQ (reference sequence). The CDR3 runs 15 residues. V was clipped by 3 bases and J by 8 bases, with 19 bases between them. This chain's CDR3 is CASSFGPKTYEEAFF. CDR3 nucleotide sequence: TGTGCCAGCAGCTTTGGGCCAAAAACCTACGAGGAAGCTTTCTTT.

This clone showed up just once. The V call is TRBV11-2, the J call TRBJ1-2; tentatively, D is TRBD1 (6 bases). This CDR3 comprises 15 residues. The V end was cut by 0 bases, the J end by 6 bases, with 14 bases between. Germline-derived CDR1 and CDR2 are SGHAT and FQNNGV. CDR3 DNA: TGTGCCAGCAGCTTAGATCGCACAGGGCGGGATGGCTACACCTTC. Residues: CASSLDRTGRDGYTF.

This clone has just a few counts. The V gene is TRBV30, the J gene TRBJ2-7, with 8 nucleotides matching TRBD1. The germline gives CDR1 GTSNPN, CDR2 SVGIG (reference sequence). CDR3 size: 14 residues. V lost 3 bases, J lost 4 bases, and 8 bases stayed unmatched. CDR3 residues: CAWSRQGPFYEQYF. In DNA, the CDR3 is TGTGCCTGGAGCAGACAGGGGCCTTTTTACGAGCAGTACTTC.

The chain combines TRBV6-1 with TRBJ2-5; 7 bases line up with TRBD2. The germline CDR1 and CDR2 sequences are MNHNS and SASEGT. This CDR3 has 16 residues. Trimming took 1 base from V and 1 from J; bases not matched to a gene: 6. The CDR3: CASSEGGGWGQETQYF. DNA for the CDR3: TGTGCCAGCAGTGAAGGGGGAGGGTGGGGCCAAGAGACCCAGTACTTC.

The V call is TRBV27, the J call TRBJ2-7, with 14 bases aligning to TRBD2. Per the germline V gene, CDR1 is MNHEY and CDR2 is SMNVEV (reference sequence). The V segment lost 5 bases and the J segment 0 bases; nucleotides outside the gene matches: 12. This CDR3 region has 19 residues. CDR3 in DNA: TGTGCCAGCAGTCCCCGAGGGACTAGCGGGGGCCGGAGCTCCTACGAGCAGTACTTC. It yields the protein CASSPRGTSGGRSSYEQYF.

This clone is a singleton in its sample. The chain recombines TRBV27 with TRBJ2-7; D might be TRBD1 (5 bases). Germline V gene sequence: CDR1 MNHEY, CDR2 SMNVEV (reference sequence). CDR3 size: 14 residues. V lost 7 bases and J 3 bases, leaving 16 bases between the germline ends. The CDR3 reads CASIIARALYEQYF. The CDR3, as DNA: TGTGCCAGCATTATAGCCAGGGCGCTCTACGAGCAGTACTTC.

V gene TRBV10-3 combines with J gene TRBJ1-3; D may be TRBD1 (5 bases). V lost 3 bases and J lost 3, with 9 bases in between. Germline V lookup: CDR1 ENHRY, CDR2 SYGVKD. CDR3 length: 14 amino acids. The CDR3 reads CAISDRDGGNTIYF. The CDR3 nucleotides read TGTGCCATCAGTGACAGGGACGGTGGAAACACCATATATTTT.

This chain joins TRBV10-1 and TRBJ1-3, with TRBD1 as a possible D gene (6 bases). Germline V gene data show CDR1 as WNHNN and CDR2 as SYGVQD (reference sequence). Trimming left V 3 bases short and J 1 base short, with 16 bases between. The CDR3 is made up of 17 amino acids. CDR3: CASSDGPGAKSGNTIYF. CDR3 DNA: TGCGCCAGCAGTGATGGGCCGGGGGCCAAATCTGGAAACACCATATATTTT.

The J gene is TRBJ1-6, the V gene TRBV5-5, with 8 bases fitting TRBD1. This CDR3 comprises 16 residues. Germline V gene data show CDR1 as SGHKS and CDR2 as YYEKEE (reference sequence). The V segment lost 1 base and the J segment 9 bases; nucleotides outside the gene matches: 9. The CDR3, as DNA: TGTGCCAGCAGCTTGAGGGTGACAGGGGTGGGTTCACCCCTCCACTTT. Protein product: CASSLRVTGVGSPLHF.

This chain joins TRBV6-5 and TRBJ2-3, with D perhaps TRBD1 (5 bases). This CDR3 spans 14 amino acids. The V gene lost 6 bases and the J gene lost 6 bases, with 16 bases spanning the gap. Germline-derived CDR1 and CDR2 are MNHEY and SVGAGI. The CDR3 DNA reads TGTGCCAGCAGAGGGGCCCTTCTTAGGGATACGCAGTATTTT. This translates into CASRGALLRDTQYF.

CDR3 protein: CASSSRDRLTHNEQFF. The CDR3 nucleotides read TGTGCCAGCAGTTCGAGGGACAGGCTAACTCACAATGAGCAGTTCTTC. This chain joins TRBV27 and TRBJ2-1, with 8 bases identical to TRBD1. The CDR3 length is 16 residues. V gave up 4 bases and J gave up 5 bases; unmatched junction bases: 10. Germline lookup yields CDR1 MNHEY and CDR2 SMNVEV (reference sequence).

The chain has TRBV7-6 and TRBJ1-4, with unresolved D. The CDR3 is 13 residues long. The germline gives CDR1 SGHVS, CDR2 FNYEAQ. Trimming removed 4 bases at V and 7 bases at J, with 10 bases between. The CDR3, as DNA: TGTGCCAGCAGCTCTAGCGCGGTTGAAAAACTGTTTTTT. This translates into CASSSSAVEKLFF. The whole variable domain, filled in from reference TRBV7-6 and TRBJ1-4, reads GAGVSQSPRYKVTKRGQDVALRCDPISGHVSLYWYRQALGQGPEFLTYFNYEAQQDKSGLPNDRFSAERPEGSISTLTIQRTEQRDSAMYRCASSSSAVEKLFFGSGTQLSVL.

The CDR3 DNA sequence: TGTGCCAGCAGCGGTACTGACAGCCCACTTGAAGCTTTCTTT. This gives the protein CASSGTDSPLEAFF. The V gene is TRBV9, the J gene TRBJ1-1; D might be TRBD1 (5 bases). The germline V gene has CDR1 SGDLS and CDR2 YYNGEE. The CDR3 extends over 14 amino acids. The germline V and J ends were trimmed by 3 bases and 7 bases, with 16 bases remaining between them.

The chain links TRBV5-1 to TRBJ1-2; D is possibly TRBD1 (6 bases). Germline-derived CDR1 and CDR2 are SGHRS and YFSETQ. V lost 5 bases, J lost 5 bases, and 16 bases lay in between. The CDR3 sequence is 14 residues long. CDR3 sequence reads: CASRRDTLYYGYTF. The CDR3 DNA reads as TGCGCCAGCAGGCGGGACACATTATATTATGGCTACACCTTC.

The V gene is TRBV7-8, the J gene TRBJ1-3; D gene uncertain. The CDR3 sequence is 19 residues long. The V gene lost 1 base and the J gene lost 0 bases, with 19 bases spanning the gap. The germline V gene encodes CDR1 SGHVS and CDR2 FQNEAQ. Written as DNA, the CDR3 is TGTGCCAGCAGCTTAGGGCGTGGGAGGACCGCTAACTCTGGAAACACCATATATTTT. It codes for CASSLGRGRTANSGNTIYF.

This sequence joins TRBV6-5 and TRBJ1-1; TRBD1 matches 8 bases. CDR1 MNHEY and CDR2 SVGAGI come from the germline V gene. The CDR3 totals 15 residues. With V trimmed by 2 bases and J by 1 base, 3 bases remained unmatched. This chain's CDR3 is CASSYPGTGNTEAFF. In nucleotides, the CDR3 is TGTGCCAGCAGTTACCCCGGGACAGGGAACACTGAAGCTTTCTTT.

The V gene is TRBV20-1, the J gene TRBJ2-1; possibly TRBD2 for D (5 bases). V was cut by 5 bases and J by 8 bases, with 10 bases left in between. The length of the CDR3 is 11 residues. Germline CDR1 and CDR2: DFQATT and SNEGSKA (reference sequence). The chain's CDR3 is CSAFIGDEQFF. The CDR3 nucleotides are TGCAGTGCTTTCATCGGGGATGAGCAGTTCTTC.

The chain employs TRBV6-5 and TRBJ1-4, with D possibly being TRBD1 (5 bases). The ends were cut back, 6 bases at V and 8 bases at J, with 19 bases in the middle. The CDR3 has 15 amino acids. Germline CDR1 and CDR2: MNHEY and SVGAGI. This CDR3 reads CASSLLGAGSEKLFF. CDR3 coding DNA: TGTGCCAGCAGCCTACTCGGGGCAGGAAGCGAAAAACTGTTTTTT.